This TCR beta chain was retrieved from a study of early stage breast cancer tumors (dated by TCRdb to about 2017). With regard to the full study: Of the 15 or so invasive breast tumors, approximately 11 were found to be estrogen receptor-positive, progesterone receptor-positive and HER2-negative. Of the roughly twelve ER+/PR+/HER2- tumors, eight were classified as invasive ductal carcinomas and four as invasive lobular carcinomas. On average, each sample got around 10-fold read coverage. Across all samples, 2 million to 3 million templates representing roughly 1 million unique clonotypes were detected. General conclusions and limits of the study: Enriched TCRB sequences shared across patients were mostly commonly generated sequences, unlikely to play an important role in the tumor microenvironment. Because the cohort was small, a breakdown by tumor subtype could not be done. Tumors showed roughly 2.3-fold higher T cell density and higher clonality than adjacent normal breast tissue. Chain pairing and functional markers such as CD4, CD8 and FOXP3 were missed by bulk genomic DNA sequencing of unsorted cells. Repertoires from blood and normal breast were more alike than repertoires from blood and tumor, and in about 90% of the 16 patients, comparing each tissue with blood separated tumor from normal.

In the case of this clone: Its antigen is unknown. No clone much larger than this one lies a single base away; base qualities are absent.

The study profiled bulk TCR beta-chain repertoires in matched peripheral blood, tumor and adjacent normal breast tissue taken from some 17 patients with early-stage breast cancer. Before surgery, about 5-11 mL of whole blood was collected in EDTA tubes and processed within 2 hours. Peripheral blood mononuclear cells were isolated by Ficoll-Paque centrifugation in SepMate-50 tubes. PBMCs were cryopreserved in aliquots of roughly 1.8 to 4.5 million cells in around 90% FBS with around 10% DMSO and kept in liquid nitrogen. The Qiagen AllPrep DNA/RNA Mini kit was used to extract genomic DNA. CDR1 and CDR2, looked up from the germline V gene, are MGHDK and SYGVNS. The cysteine opens and the phenylalanine closes a CDR3 of 12 amino acids. Just the 36-base CDR3 DNA is kept, in frame starting at base 1. Two independent genomic DNA replicates were amplified for each sample, with around 0.5 ug used for blood and approximately 1.5 ug for tumor or normal breast. Following the manufacturer's instructions, the ImmunoSeq Intro kit was used to carry out TCRB sequencing on genomic DNA. For absolute quantification, the roughly 30-cycle multiplex PCR included proprietary primers along with spike-in control sequences. Single-end 150-bp reads were used to sequence an 87-bp fragment covering the CDR3 and the flanking V and J genes. Seven samples, with two replicates for each sample, were multiplexed per lane of an Illumina MiSeq using version 3.0 chemistry. As for how the authors treated the data: The vendor's proprietary pipeline handled the raw data processing, merging both replicates into a single result for each sample. Productive rearrangements sharing the V-gene family, CDR3 amino acid sequence and J-gene segment were defined as clonotypes. Clonality was computed as 1 minus the normalized Shannon entropy (Pielou evenness) of TCRB abundances. To estimate T cell density, the total number of templates was divided by the number of input cells, which was inferred from the amount of DNA input. Total repertoire diversity and clonality were estimated with Recon using default parameters. A clonotype was considered tumor-enriched if its abundance in tumor exceeded 0.1% and was at least 32-fold higher than its abundance in normal breast. TCRdb took over this immuneACCESS table, retaining in-frame rearrangements with V and J assigned. Such tables are incomplete; in checked studies, under half of the missing clones stem from an unresolved V gene, and the remainder is unexplained. Clone size and the V and J calls come from that table; the DNA yielded D and trimming. Here the sample has 45,000 to 60,000 clones; 90% to 95% occur a single time. The ten largest clones add up to 5% of the sample.

Sequencing used blood. The sequence was collected from a person aged 70 to 80 with breast cancer. The sequence is built from TRBV25-1 and TRBJ2-5, with no confident D gene call. Matching the DNA end better, TRBJ2-7 makes the J call doubtful. For the CDR3, the sequence is CASSDRSYEQYF. The DNA is TGTGCCAGCAGTGACCGGTCCTACGAGCAGTACTTC.